This T cell receptor (beta chain) was sequenced for a study of shared clonotypes between healthy human individuals. Sequencing was performed with immunoSEQ multiplex PCR; in TCRdb, only in-frame clones are kept and a portion is missing. There are about a million clones in the sample; approximately 80% occur only once, and roughly 0.9% lies in the top ten. As regards this clone: Other DNA sequences in the sample encode the same CDR3.

Trimming pared 0 bases from V and 6 bases from J, leaving 10 bases between. The CDR3 spans 14 residues. Germline CDR1 reads SGHNT; CDR2 reads YYREEE (reference sequence). This chain connects TRBV5-4 to TRBJ2-1, with D possibly TRBD2 on 5 matching bases. Sequencing was carried out using memory CD4+ T cells from PBMCs. Subset denoted: CD45RA-negative fraction. This TCR was recovered from a man aged 18 to 29 in good health. Some clones in this sample may be carry-over from other donors' samples. CDR3 residues: CASSLAGSPNEQFF. The CDR3 DNA is TGTGCCAGCAGCTTGGCGGGAAGCCCCAATGAGCAGTTCTTC. Full variable domain (rest looked up from reference TRBV5-4 and TRBJ2-1): ETGVTQSPTHLIKTRGQQVTLRCSSQSGHNTVSWYQQALGQGPQFIFQYYREEENGRGNFPPRFSGLQFPNYSSELNVNALELDDSALYLCASSLAGSPNEQFFGPGTRLTVL.